This TCR beta chain originates from a study of blood T cell repertoires in COVID-19 (TCRdb year 2020). About the study as a whole: Samples from collaborators originated in the United States, Italy and Spain and spanned both the acute and convalescent phases of COVID-19. The sample metadata nearly always contained a de-identified subject ID, COVID-19 status, age in years and sex. Where available, HLA class I and class II types were taken from metadata supplied by the sample provider and were not determined by assay-based typing. The material from the prospective study consisted of cDNA or gDNA derived from T cells, B-cell-depleted T cells, or PBMCs. Deeply sampled blood TCRbeta repertoires from subjects exposed to, actively infected with, or recovered from COVID-19 were included in the dataset. The repertoires were released in a freely available public database meant as a resource for research on the immune response to SARS-CoV-2. The samples were drawn from the first 160 participants of the ongoing ImmuneRACE study and from 1,254 subjects provided by 6 global collaborators. Here is what the overall study found, with its caveats: How much clinical and demographic metadata was included differed by source and by participant, and the metadata was provided uncurated.

Enrolling through a virtual design, the prospective study's participants ranged in age from roughly 18 to 89 years and lived across roughly 24 United States geographic areas. To assign participants to cohorts, the prospective study relied on clinical history that participants themselves reported in a screening survey and a study questionnaire. Recovered participants in ImmuneRACE Cohort 3 were defined by two consecutive negative NP/OP PCR tests, clearance by a healthcare professional, or resolution of symptoms. In the prospective study, whole blood, serum and a nasopharyngeal or oropharyngeal swab were collected from each participant by mobile phlebotomists. Participants in the prospective study had the option to provide additional blood draws and questionnaires over a 2-month period. Prospective study blood samples were shipped either frozen or at room temperature before DNA extraction. The CDR3 runs 14 residues from the cysteine to the phenylalanine. Only the CDR3 portion is preserved as DNA: 42 bases, with reading frame beginning at the first base. The germline V gene (reference sequence) sets CDR1 to SEHNR and CDR2 to FQNEAQ. V gives up 3 bases and J gives up 5 bases, and the segment between their germline ends measures 14 bases.

TCRbeta CDR3 regions were amplified from genomic DNA using the immunoSEQ Assay, a bias-controlled multiplex PCR. The paper's processing steps were these. The number of nucleated cells in each sample was estimated by amplification of reference gene primers within the assay. To quantify the absolute abundance of each unique TCRbeta CDR3 rearrangement, sequence reads were collapsed and filtered. For each sample, productive Simpson clonality was calculated as the square root of Simpson's diversity index over productive rearrangements. Held by TCRdb, this immuneACCESS table contains in-frame sequences only and omits some clones. Under half of the omission traces to an unresolved V gene where checked; the cause of the rest is unknown. V and J calls and clone size are copied from that table; D and trimming were computed from the DNA. This sample comprises 310,000 or so clones, roughly nine tenths of them detected only once. The ten biggest clones cover approximately 5% of the sample.

As regards this clone: The antigen it recognizes is unknown. One base away there is no much larger clone; base qualities are not given.

This sequence originates from a woman aged 25 to 39 who had recovered from COVID-19. The sample comprised PBMCs or T cells enriched from blood (not recorded which). Here the chain combines TRBV7-9 and TRBJ2-7; TRBD1 might be the D gene, on 6 matching bases. The CDR3 sequence is CASSFEQGQNEQYF. The sequenced DNA: TGTGCCAGCAGCTTTGAACAGGGACAAAACGAGCAGTACTTC.